This entry lists 6 T cell receptor beta chains sequenced from one sample in a study of blood T cell repertoires in COVID-19. TCRdb's copy holds only in-frame clones and misses some; the assay was immunoSEQ multiplex PCR. The table shows around 250,000 clones, with around 90% occurring only once. The sequenced material came from PBMCs or T cells enriched from blood (not recorded which). The receptors stem from a human donor in a cohort exposed to, infected with or recovered from COVID-19 (not recorded which). The donor label of this sample is uncertain.

The V gene is TRBV9, the J gene TRBJ2-7; TRBD1 matches 8 bases. Germline CDR1 reads SGDLS; CDR2 reads YYNGEE. Trimming at V came to 3 bases and at J to 4 bases, leaving 12 bases not matched to a gene. The CDR3 has 16 amino acids. The CDR3 region is CASSDRRDRFAYEQYF. The CDR3 DNA reads TGTGCCAGCAGCGACCGCCGGGACAGGTTCGCTTACGAGCAGTACTTC.

This clone was recorded only once. J is TRBJ2-6 and V is TRBV15, with 7 bases matching TRBD1. The V segment lost 5 bases and the J segment 0 bases; nucleotides outside the gene matches: 13. CDR1 and CDR2 (germline): LNHNV, YYDKDF (reference sequence). This CDR3 comprises 19 residues. The CDR3 coding sequence is TGTGCCACCAGCGGACCCCGACAGGGAGTTAGCTCTGGGGCCAACGTCCTGACTTTC. Residues: CATSGPRQGVSSGANVLTF.

The chain carries TRBV12-5 and TRBJ1-2; 10 bases fit TRBD1. The CDR3 is made up of 16 amino acids. V shed 1 base and J 6 bases; nucleotides not matched to a gene: 8. CDR1 is LGHNT and CDR2 is FRNRAP in the germline V gene. The CDR3 here is CASGLAPGTGDNGYTF. The CDR3 region has the DNA TGTGCTAGTGGTTTGGCCCCCGGGACAGGGGATAATGGCTACACCTTC.

This rearrangement joins TRBV24-1 to TRBJ1-1; D is undetermined. CDR3 length: 12 residues. Trimming took 4 bases from V and 11 from J, leaving 13 bases between them. Germline CDR1 reads KGHDR; CDR2 reads SFDVKD. The CDR3 reads CATSDWSGEAFF. The CDR3 nucleotides are TGTGCCACCAGTGACTGGTCAGGCGAGGCTTTCTTT.

The rearrangement uses TRBV30 and TRBJ1-1; a possible D gene is TRBD1 (6 bases). This CDR3 comprises 11 residues. Germline CDR1 is GTSNPN and CDR2 is SVGIG (reference sequence). The ends were cut back, 3 bases at V and 7 bases at J, with 9 bases in the middle. CDR3 coding DNA: TGTGCCTGGAGCGGACAGCGTGAAGCTTTCTTT. Encoded protein: CAWSGQREAFF.

V gene TRBV30 combines with J gene TRBJ1-6, with TRBD1 matching 9 bases. Germline lookup yields CDR1 GTSNPN and CDR2 SVGIG (reference sequence). V trimming: 5 bases; J trimming: 10 bases; junction bases outside the gene matches: 6. This CDR3 has 13 amino acids. The CDR3 spells CAWGTGLGSPLHF. Written as DNA, the CDR3 is TGTGCCTGGGGGACAGGGTTAGGATCACCCCTCCACTTT.